The rows below give T cell receptor beta chains drawn from one sample of a study of blood T cell repertoires in COVID-19. Some clones are missing from TCRdb's copy, which holds only in-frame ones; the method was immunoSEQ multiplex PCR. Among 95,000 to 150,000 clones listed, 81% were seen once. The sequencing sample was made of peripheral blood. These receptors were obtained from a man aged 30 to 45 with COVID-19, enrolled during active disease. Both conserved end residues are part of each CDR3. A D gene is named only where the DNA matches it firmly. The size entry is marked missing in some rows and otherwise reads once, few, many or a size class.

j_gene: TRBJ2-3; v_gene: TRBV5-1; abundance: few; d_gene: .; CDR3nt: TGCGCCAGCAGCTTTACATATTCAGATACGCAGTATTTT; CDR3aa: CASSFTYSDTQYF
j_gene: TRBJ2-1; v_gene: TRBV7-9; abundance: .; d_gene: TRBD2; CDR3nt: TGTGCCAGCAGCCCCGCGCCCGAAGAGCGGGGAACCTACAATGAGCAGTTCTTC; CDR3aa: CASSPAPEERGTYNEQFF
j_gene: TRBJ2-7; v_gene: TRBV27; abundance: .; d_gene: .; CDR3nt: TGTGCCAGCAGTTTCCGGGGTTTACCCCGCTCCTACGAGCAGTACTTC; CDR3aa: CASSFRGLPRSYEQYF
j_gene: TRBJ2-7; v_gene: TRBV11-2; abundance: .; d_gene: .; CDR3nt: TGTGCCAGCAGCTTATCGTGGGAGGCGGAGACCTACGAGCAGTACTTC; CDR3aa: CASSLSWEAETYEQYF
j_gene: TRBJ1-4; v_gene: TRBV5-1; abundance: .; d_gene: TRBD1; CDR3nt: TGCGCCAGCAGCCCCGGGACAGGGCCGCCTAATGAAAAACTGTTTTTT; CDR3aa: CASSPGTGPPNEKLFF
j_gene: TRBJ1-3; v_gene: TRBV28; abundance: .; d_gene: .; CDR3nt: TGTGCCAGCAGTTTACCACAGGATACTGGAAACACCATATATTTT; CDR3aa: CASSLPQDTGNTIYF
j_gene: TRBJ1-6; v_gene: TRBV9; abundance: .; d_gene: TRBD1; CDR3nt: TGTGCCAGCAGCGGACCCGGACAGGGAGATAATTCACCCCTCCACTTT; CDR3aa: CASSGPGQGDNSPLHF
j_gene: TRBJ2-2; v_gene: TRBV18; abundance: .; d_gene: TRBD1; CDR3nt: TGTGCCAGCTCACCGGGACAGGGATTGACCGGGGAGCTGTTTTTT; CDR3aa: CASSPGQGLTGELFF
j_gene: TRBJ2-7; v_gene: TRBV5-5; abundance: many; d_gene: .; CDR3nt: TGTGCCAGCAAGGTAGGGGCCAGCTCCTACGAGCAGTACTTC; CDR3aa: CASKVGASSYEQYF
j_gene: TRBJ1-4; v_gene: TRBV27; abundance: .; d_gene: TRBD1; CDR3nt: TGTGCCAGCAGTACCGGGACAGGGGTTGAAAAACTGTTTTTT; CDR3aa: CASSTGTGVEKLFF
j_gene: TRBJ1-1; v_gene: TRBV5-1; abundance: .; d_gene: .; CDR3nt: TGCGCCAGCAGCACCAGGTCCCAAGGCACTGAAGCTTTCTTT; CDR3aa: CASSTRSQGTEAFF
j_gene: TRBJ1-4; v_gene: TRBV28; abundance: .; d_gene: TRBD1; CDR3nt: TGTGCCAGCAGCACAGGGGTGACTAATGAAAAACTGTTTTTT; CDR3aa: CASSTGVTNEKLFF
j_gene: TRBJ2-3; v_gene: TRBV5-1; abundance: .; d_gene: .; CDR3nt: TGCGCCAGCAGCATAGCGGCTAGCACAGATACGCAGTATTTT; CDR3aa: CASSIAASTDTQYF
j_gene: TRBJ2-1; v_gene: TRBV30; abundance: .; d_gene: .; CDR3nt: TGTGCCTGGAGTGGACTAACTTACAATGAGCAGTTCTTC; CDR3aa: CAWSGLTYNEQFF
j_gene: TRBJ2-5; v_gene: TRBV27; abundance: .; d_gene: TRBD2; CDR3nt: TGTGCCAGCAGTTCCTTCCCCGGACTAGCGGGAGGACTCAGCGGAGAGACCCAGTACTTC; CDR3aa: CASSSFPGLAGGLSGETQYF
j_gene: TRBJ2-3; v_gene: TRBV5-4; abundance: once; d_gene: TRBD2; CDR3nt: TGTGCCAGCAGCTCCCCTGGGGCTAGCGGGGGGGGCACAGATACGCAGTATTTT; CDR3aa: CASSSPGASGGGTDTQYF
j_gene: TRBJ1-3; v_gene: TRBV21-1; abundance: .; d_gene: .; CDR3nt: TGTGCCAGCAGCAAAAATCCCAGAAGAGGGCCTGGAAACACCATATATTTT; CDR3aa: CASSKNPRRGPGNTIYF
j_gene: TRBJ2-6; v_gene: TRBV4-3; abundance: few; d_gene: .; CDR3nt: TGCGCCAGCAGCCAAGATCTGAGCTCTGGGGCCAACGTCCTGACTTTC; CDR3aa: CASSQDLSSGANVLTF
j_gene: TRBJ1-4; v_gene: TRBV28; abundance: .; d_gene: TRBD1; CDR3nt: TGTGCCAGCAGTTTAATTGGACAGGGTAGGGAAAAACTGTTTTTT; CDR3aa: CASSLIGQGREKLFF
j_gene: TRBJ1-1; v_gene: TRBV19; abundance: once; d_gene: .; CDR3nt: TGTGCCAGTACCCTCGAGGAGAACACTGAAGCTTTCTTT; CDR3aa: CASTLEENTEAFF
j_gene: TRBJ1-2; v_gene: TRBV25-1; abundance: .; d_gene: .; CDR3nt: TGTGCCAGCAGTGAAACCGACGGGGGGCACTATGGCTACACCTTC; CDR3aa: CASSETDGGHYGYTF
j_gene: TRBJ1-2; v_gene: TRBV11-2; abundance: .; d_gene: TRBD1; CDR3nt: TGTGCCAGCAGCTTATTGGGGAGGACAGGGGGGAACTATGGCTACACCTTC; CDR3aa: CASSLLGRTGGNYGYTF
j_gene: TRBJ1-2; v_gene: TRBV5-1; abundance: .; d_gene: TRBD1; CDR3nt: TGCGCCAGCAGCTTGGAGGGGGCTCACTATGGCTACACCTTC; CDR3aa: CASSLEGAHYGYTF
j_gene: TRBJ1-4; v_gene: TRBV5-1; abundance: .; d_gene: .; CDR3nt: TGCGCCAGCAGCTTGGAGGGGGGGTCTAATGAAAAACTGTTTTTT; CDR3aa: CASSLEGGSNEKLFF
j_gene: TRBJ1-6; v_gene: TRBV6-5; abundance: .; d_gene: .; CDR3nt: TGTGCCAGCAGTTACATTAGGGGCGATAATTCACCCCTCCACTTT; CDR3aa: CASSYIRGDNSPLHF
j_gene: TRBJ1-3; v_gene: TRBV19; abundance: .; d_gene: TRBD1; CDR3nt: TGTGCCAGTAGTATAAAGGCCAGGGGGAGTTCTGGAAACACCATATATTTT; CDR3aa: CASSIKARGSSGNTIYF
j_gene: TRBJ2-5; v_gene: TRBV5-1; abundance: .; d_gene: TRBD1; CDR3nt: TGCGCCAGCAGCTTGTTGGACAGGGGGCACGAGACCCAGTACTTC; CDR3aa: CASSLLDRGHETQYF
j_gene: TRBJ1-5; v_gene: TRBV6-2/TRBV6-3; abundance: .; d_gene: .; CDR3nt: TGTGCCAGCAGTCCAAGGACAACTAGCAATCAGCCCCAGCATTTT; CDR3aa: CASSPRTTSNQPQHF
j_gene: TRBJ2-3; v_gene: TRBV3-1/TRBV3-2; abundance: .; d_gene: .; CDR3nt: TGTGCCAGCAGTCAATATATCGGGATCTGCCCCTACACAGATACGCAGTATTTT; CDR3aa: CASSQYIGICPYTDTQYF
j_gene: TRBJ1-6; v_gene: TRBV4-2; abundance: once; d_gene: .; CDR3nt: TGTGCCAGCAGCCAGGGGCCTCCTCGAAATTCACCCCTCCACTTT; CDR3aa: CASSQGPPRNSPLHF
j_gene: TRBJ2-5; v_gene: TRBV6-6; abundance: .; d_gene: .; CDR3nt: TGTGCCACTTCCCCGCTAGTGGGGGGACAAGAGACCCAGTACTTC; CDR3aa: CATSPLVGGQETQYF
j_gene: TRBJ1-3; v_gene: TRBV4-1; abundance: few; d_gene: .; CDR3nt: TGCGCCAGCAGCCAGCCTCCTAGGGGAAGGGGAAACACCATATATTTT; CDR3aa: CASSQPPRGRGNTIYF
j_gene: TRBJ1-2; v_gene: TRBV24-1; abundance: .; d_gene: .; CDR3nt: TGTGCCACCAGTGATTTGCACATCTCCTTTTACTATGGCTACACCTTC; CDR3aa: CATSDLHISFYYGYTF
j_gene: TRBJ1-1; v_gene: TRBV11-2; abundance: .; d_gene: TRBD1; CDR3nt: TGTGCCAGCAGCTTAGAACCCAGGGGGACTGAAGCTTTCTTT; CDR3aa: CASSLEPRGTEAFF
j_gene: TRBJ2-7; v_gene: TRBV30; abundance: .; d_gene: TRBD1; CDR3nt: TGTGCCTGGACCCTAGGAGGGACAGGGTTGCGCGAGCAGTACTTC; CDR3aa: CAWTLGGTGLREQYF
j_gene: TRBJ2-7; v_gene: TRBV18; abundance: .; d_gene: .; CDR3nt: TGTGCCAGCTCACCCCCTCCAGGACTTAGCAACTACGAGCAGTACTTC; CDR3aa: CASSPPPGLSNYEQYF
j_gene: TRBJ2-2; v_gene: TRBV27; abundance: .; d_gene: .; CDR3nt: TGTGCCAGCAGTTTAATAGCCGGCACCGGGGAGCTGTTTTTT; CDR3aa: CASSLIAGTGELFF
j_gene: TRBJ1-1; v_gene: TRBV18; abundance: few; d_gene: .; CDR3nt: TGTGCCAGCTCGCCAGTTCAGGGAACTGAAGCTTTCTTT; CDR3aa: CASSPVQGTEAFF
j_gene: TRBJ2-7; v_gene: TRBV27; abundance: .; d_gene: TRBD1; CDR3nt: TGTGCCAGCAGTTTGGGGACAGGGGGTGGGAGCTCCTACGAGCAGTACTTC; CDR3aa: CASSLGTGGGSSYEQYF
j_gene: TRBJ2-3; v_gene: TRBV27; abundance: .; d_gene: .; CDR3nt: TGTGCCAGCAGTTGGCTTGGCACAGATACGCAGTATTTT; CDR3aa: CASSWLGTDTQYF
j_gene: TRBJ1-1; v_gene: TRBV27; abundance: .; d_gene: TRBD1; CDR3nt: TGTGCCAGCAGTTTAACAGGGGTTCATGAAGCTTTCTTT; CDR3aa: CASSLTGVHEAFF
j_gene: TRBJ1-2; v_gene: TRBV2; abundance: .; d_gene: .; CDR3nt: TGTGCCAGCAGTTATAGCGTTTACTATGGCTACACCTTC; CDR3aa: CASSYSVYYGYTF
j_gene: TRBJ1-2; v_gene: TRBV15; abundance: .; d_gene: .; CDR3nt: TGTGCCACCAGCAGAGATGCGCGGGGAGGGCTTCCCTATGGCTACACCTTC; CDR3aa: CATSRDARGGLPYGYTF
j_gene: TRBJ1-4; v_gene: TRBV30; abundance: .; d_gene: TRBD1; CDR3nt: TGTGCCTGGAGTTCGGGGACAGGGACGGAAAAACTGTTTTTT; CDR3aa: CAWSSGTGTEKLFF
j_gene: TRBJ1-4; v_gene: TRBV4-1; abundance: .; d_gene: TRBD1; CDR3nt: TGCGCCAGCAGCCAAGATAGGACAGGACGTGGGGGTGAAAAACTGTTTTTT; CDR3aa: CASSQDRTGRGGEKLFF
j_gene: TRBJ2-1; v_gene: TRBV9; abundance: .; d_gene: .; CDR3nt: TGTGCCAGCAGCGTAGACCCCGGGACAAAGTACAATGAGCAGTTCTTC; CDR3aa: CASSVDPGTKYNEQFF
j_gene: TRBJ2-5; v_gene: TRBV6-5; abundance: .; d_gene: TRBD2; CDR3nt: TGTGCCAGCAGTTACTCGACTAGCGGATACCAAGAGACCCAGTACTTC; CDR3aa: CASSYSTSGYQETQYF
j_gene: TRBJ1-3; v_gene: TRBV2; abundance: .; d_gene: .; CDR3nt: TGTGCCAGCAAGATACAGGGTGGTGGAAACACCATATATTTT; CDR3aa: CASKIQGGGNTIYF
j_gene: TRBJ2-5; v_gene: TRBV4-1; abundance: .; d_gene: TRBD2; CDR3nt: TGCGCCAGCAGCCAAGGACCAGCCCAGAGCGGGAGAGTTCAAGAGACCCAGTACTTC; CDR3aa: CASSQGPAQSGRVQETQYF
j_gene: TRBJ2-1; v_gene: TRBV30; abundance: .; d_gene: TRBD2; CDR3nt: TGTGCCTGGAGTCCCCGTAGCGGGGGAAACGCCTACAATGAGCAGTTCTTC; CDR3aa: CAWSPRSGGNAYNEQFF
j_gene: TRBJ2-2; v_gene: TRBV5-8; abundance: .; d_gene: .; CDR3nt: TGTGCCAGCAGCCCGAGACAGGCCTCGAACACCGGGGAGCTGTTTTTT; CDR3aa: CASSPRQASNTGELFF
j_gene: TRBJ1-1; v_gene: TRBV30; abundance: .; d_gene: .; CDR3nt: TGTGCCTGGAGTGTACAGGAAGGGAACACTGAAGCTTTCTTT; CDR3aa: CAWSVQEGNTEAFF
j_gene: TRBJ1-2; v_gene: TRBV10-2; abundance: .; d_gene: TRBD1; CDR3nt: TGCGCCAGTGGACAGGGAAGTACGTATGGCTACACCTTC; CDR3aa: CASGQGSTYGYTF
j_gene: TRBJ1-3; v_gene: TRBV14; abundance: .; d_gene: .; CDR3nt: TGTGCCAGCAGCCAGGGGAGGGTGAACTCTGGAAACACCATATATTTT; CDR3aa: CASSQGRVNSGNTIYF
j_gene: TRBJ2-7; v_gene: TRBV7-6; abundance: .; d_gene: TRBD2; CDR3nt: TGTGCCAGCAGCTTATCGACTAGCGGGCACACCTACGAGCAGTACTTC; CDR3aa: CASSLSTSGHTYEQYF